This is a list of T cell receptor beta chains from one sample in a study of CD8+CD57+ T cells in acquired aplastic anemia. TCRdb redid the calling of the reads with MiXCR, one entry per CDR3 protein. The sample has 300,000 or so distinct CDR3 sequences, roughly 61% seen once. Sequences were obtained from sorted CD4+, CD8+, or CD8+CD57+ T cells (not recorded which) from PBMCs. Every receptor here comes from a human donor with aplastic anemia. The conserved cysteine and the conserved F or W are not part of the CDR3 here.

TRBV6-5 ASSYSTISGNTIY
TRBV2 ASSIGDLSTDTQY
TRBV24-1 ATSDPGGAGTDTQY
TRBV5-1 ASRSDGTDTQY
TRBV2 ASRDPGLDFRTDTQY
TRBV29-1 SVDGTSDTDTQY
TRBV14 ASSQNYGSSYEQY
TRBV6-1 ASSEAGGGNIFEQY
TRBV20-1 SARPTGGNSPLH
TRBV10-2 ASSTPGGGQETQY
TRBV10-3 AISPGLAHHDEQF